This T cell receptor beta chain was identified in a study of T-cell reconstitution after alpha-beta-depleted transplantation in children. Germline trimming cut 6 bases from V and 4 bases from J; bases unmatched to any gene: 8. Germline CDR1 is SGHAT and CDR2 is FQNNGV. This CDR3 is built from 15 residues. Overall study findings and caveats: Recipient T cells and thymic progenitors that survived were the source of the high TCRbeta diversity seen at day 60 in some patients.

As for this clonotype: Antigen: not known.

During its preparation, the TCRbeta library received unique molecular identifiers. MiXCR, run by TCRdb on the PCR reads, gives a single entry per CDR3 protein. This sample has 700,000 to 950,000 distinct CDR3 sequences; roughly 15% occur once, and the top ten carry under 6%. The J gene is TRBJ2-1, the V gene TRBV11-2; 8 bases fit TRBD2. This receptor was obtained from a male patient aged 10 to 17 who had a stem cell transplant for acute lymphoblastic leukemia, so the T cells may come from the graft donor. Sample: PBMCs, mostly from graft donor cells, taken 360 days after TCRalphabeta/CD19-depleted stem cell transplant. The CDR3 protein is CASSSPLAAYNEQFF. The DNA of the CDR3 is TGTGCCAGCAGTTCGCCACTAGCGGCTTACAATGAGCAGTTCTTC.